This TCR beta chain was recorded in a study of cytomegalovirus exposure and HLA in healthy donors. Study at large: Sequencing of about 179 million T cells in an earlier analysis found approximately 120 million unique TCR beta sequences.

Whole-study findings and limits: Upon later analysis, HLA-associated TCR beta chains proved more clonally expanded than other, equally common chains. Sequencing had likely introduced a cluster of highly shared sequence variants as an artifact.

Comment on this clone: No antigen is known for it.

The PCR employed 60 Vbeta primers together with 13 Jbeta primers. The assay was immunoSEQ multiplex PCR, and TCRdb's table has in-frame clones only and misses some. The data show 180,000 or so clones, around 82% seen once. Trimming removed 5 bases from V and 4 bases from J; junction bases left unmatched: 9. The CDR3 spans 15 residues. Germline V gene sequence: CDR1 MDHEN, CDR2 SYDVKM. Material: PBMCs. This TCR derives from a woman in her 30s in good health and CMV-seropositive. The chain combines TRBV28 with TRBJ1-1, with 8 nucleotides matching TRBD1. In DNA form, the CDR3 reads TGTGCCAGCAGTCATTGGACAGGGTCGGCCACTGAAGCTTTCTTT. Residues: CASSHWTGSATEAFF.